This is a list of T cell receptor beta chains from one sample in a study of STAT3 mutations in large granular lymphocyte leukemia. Assay used: immunoSEQ multiplex PCR; TCRdb lists only in-frame clones, some missing. The repertoire consists of some 30,000 clones, with roughly 80% occurring once and the leading ten covering around 28%. The sample comprised peripheral blood mononuclear cells. The receptor set was obtained from a woman aged 45-65 years with T-cell large granular lymphocyte leukemia. Some clones in this sample may be carry-over from other donors' samples. Each CDR3 is given with its conserved first and last residue. D genes are given only for firm matches. Clone size appears in some rows only: once, few, many, or a class for an expanded clone.

d_gene: NA
j_gene: TRBJ2-5
abundance: NA
len: 14
v_gene: TRBV11-2
CDR3aa: CASSLVVSGETQYF
CDR3nt: TGTGCCAGCAGCCTGGTTGTTTCTGGAGAGACCCAGTACTTC

d_gene: TRBD1
j_gene: TRBJ1-2
abundance: NA
len: 14
v_gene: TRBV19
CDR3aa: CASNAQGGNYGYTF
CDR3nt: TGTGCCAGTAACGCACAGGGGGGTAACTATGGCTACACCTTC

d_gene: NA
j_gene: TRBJ1-1
abundance: NA
len: 13
v_gene: TRBV30
CDR3aa: CAWSYLRGTEAFF
CDR3nt: TGTGCCTGGAGTTATCTGAGGGGCACTGAAGCTTTCTTT

d_gene: NA
j_gene: TRBJ1-1
abundance: NA
len: 14
v_gene: TRBV29-1
CDR3aa: CSVEFWGEGTEAFF
CDR3nt: TGCAGCGTTGAATTTTGGGGGGAAGGAACTGAAGCTTTCTTT

d_gene: TRBD1
j_gene: TRBJ1-3
abundance: NA
len: 15
v_gene: TRBV6-6
CDR3aa: CASSNQGETGNTIYF
CDR3nt: TGTGCCAGCAGCAACCAGGGGGAAACTGGAAACACCATATATTTT

d_gene: NA
j_gene: TRBJ1-4
abundance: NA
len: 15
v_gene: TRBV10-3
CDR3aa: CAISEWAGLTEKLFF
CDR3nt: TGTGCCATCAGTGAGTGGGCAGGCCTGACCGAAAAACTGTTTTTT

d_gene: TRBD2
j_gene: TRBJ2-7
abundance: NA
len: 16
v_gene: TRBV5-5
CDR3aa: CASSSGLAGVTYEQYF
CDR3nt: TGTGCCAGCAGCTCGGGACTAGCGGGGGTAACCTACGAGCAGTACTTC

d_gene: NA
j_gene: TRBJ1-2
abundance: NA
len: 12
v_gene: TRBV18
CDR3aa: CASSPPQGGYTF
CDR3nt: TGTGCCAGCTCACCACCTCAAGGAGGCTACACCTTC

d_gene: NA
j_gene: TRBJ1-2
abundance: few
len: 14
v_gene: TRBV2
CDR3aa: CASSEAARLYGYTF
CDR3nt: TGTGCCAGCAGTGAGGCGGCCAGGTTATATGGCTACACCTTC

d_gene: NA
j_gene: TRBJ2-7
abundance: NA
len: 12
v_gene: TRBV28
CDR3aa: CASSLKGFRQYF
CDR3nt: TGTGCCAGCAGTTTAAAGGGGTTTAGGCAGTACTTC

d_gene: NA
j_gene: TRBJ2-7
abundance: NA
len: 14
v_gene: TRBV21-1
CDR3aa: CAVPTGGSSYEQYF
CDR3nt: TGTGCCGTCCCCACAGGGGGCAGCTCCTACGAGCAGTACTTC

d_gene: NA
j_gene: TRBJ1-5
abundance: NA
len: 13
v_gene: TRBV29-1
CDR3aa: CSVGRSSNQPQHF
CDR3nt: TGCAGCGTGGGACGGAGTAGCAATCAGCCCCAGCATTTT

d_gene: TRBD1
j_gene: TRBJ2-7
abundance: NA
len: 12
v_gene: TRBV2
CDR3aa: CASRQDRGEQYF
CDR3nt: TGTGCCAGCAGACAGGACAGGGGAGAGCAGTACTTC

d_gene: TRBD2
j_gene: TRBJ2-2
abundance: NA
len: 17
v_gene: TRBV28
CDR3aa: CASSFHSGRARTGELFF
CDR3nt: TGTGCCAGCAGTTTTCATAGCGGGAGGGCGCGGACCGGGGAGCTGTTTTTT

d_gene: TRBD1
j_gene: TRBJ1-4
abundance: NA
len: 14
v_gene: TRBV28
CDR3aa: CASSRPGTDEKLFF
CDR3nt: TGTGCCAGCAGTCGGCCCGGGACAGATGAAAAACTGTTTTTT

d_gene: NA
j_gene: TRBJ2-7
abundance: NA
len: 12
v_gene: TRBV28
CDR3aa: CASSLSGYEQYF
CDR3nt: TGTGCCAGCAGTTTAAGTGGCTACGAGCAGTACTTC

d_gene: NA
j_gene: TRBJ2-7
abundance: NA
len: 15
v_gene: TRBV23-1
CDR3aa: CASSQSWGSSYEQYF
CDR3nt: TGCGCCAGCAGTCAATCGTGGGGCAGCTCCTACGAGCAGTACTTC

d_gene: NA
j_gene: TRBJ1-1
abundance: NA
len: 11
v_gene: TRBV20-1
CDR3aa: CSARPVSEAFF
CDR3nt: TGCAGTGCTAGACCCGTCTCTGAAGCTTTCTTT

d_gene: TRBD2
j_gene: TRBJ2-5
abundance: NA
len: 16
v_gene: TRBV4-1
CDR3aa: CASSHPGTSEQETQYF
CDR3nt: TGCGCCAGCAGCCATCCTGGGACTAGCGAACAAGAGACCCAGTACTTC

d_gene: NA
j_gene: TRBJ2-7
abundance: NA
len: 14
v_gene: TRBV29-1
CDR3aa: CSCSSGEGGDEQYF
CDR3nt: TGCAGCTGTTCATCTGGGGAGGGGGGGGACGAGCAGTACTTC

d_gene: NA
j_gene: TRBJ2-7
abundance: NA
len: 13
v_gene: TRBV27
CDR3aa: CASSRTGSSEQYF
CDR3nt: TGTGCCAGCAGTAGAACAGGTTCCTCCGAGCAGTACTTC

d_gene: TRBD2
j_gene: TRBJ2-7
abundance: NA
len: 15
v_gene: TRBV5-4
CDR3aa: CASSPGTTSRYEQYF
CDR3nt: TGTGCCAGCAGCCCAGGGACTACGAGTAGATACGAGCAGTACTTC

d_gene: NA
j_gene: TRBJ1-2
abundance: NA
len: 12
v_gene: TRBV19
CDR3aa: CASSTEIYGYTF
CDR3nt: TGTGCCAGTAGTACCGAGATCTATGGCTACACCTTC

d_gene: NA
j_gene: TRBJ1-2
abundance: NA
len: 12
v_gene: TRBV6-5
CDR3aa: CASAGGDYGYTF
CDR3nt: TGTGCCAGCGCGGGGGGGGACTATGGCTACACCTTC

d_gene: NA
j_gene: TRBJ2-7
abundance: NA
len: 14
v_gene: TRBV18
CDR3aa: CASSPPGVAGEQYF
CDR3nt: TGTGCCAGCTCACCCCCCGGGGTAGCTGGGGAGCAGTACTTC

d_gene: NA
j_gene: TRBJ1-5
abundance: once
len: 15
v_gene: TRBV2
CDR3aa: CASSTRGKSNQPQHF
CDR3nt: TGTGCCAGCAGTACACGGGGGAAAAGCAATCAGCCCCAGCATTTT

d_gene: NA
j_gene: TRBJ2-3
abundance: NA
len: 14
v_gene: TRBV5-1
CDR3aa: CASSLAGNEDTQYF
CDR3nt: TGCGCCAGCAGCTTGGCCGGGAATGAAGATACGCAGTATTTT

d_gene: NA
j_gene: TRBJ2-5
abundance: NA
len: 15
v_gene: TRBV18
CDR3aa: CASSPNSGGQETQYF
CDR3nt: TGTGCCAGCTCACCGAACAGCGGAGGACAAGAGACCCAGTACTTC

d_gene: NA
j_gene: TRBJ1-2
abundance: NA
len: 14
v_gene: TRBV4-1
CDR3aa: CASSQGTGWYGYTF
CDR3nt: TGCGCCAGCAGCCAAGGTACAGGGTGGTATGGCTACACCTTC